These T cell receptor beta chains were read from a single sample in a study of blood T cells in healthy people across ages. MiXCR was run by TCRdb on the 5' RACE reads, yielding one entry per CDR3 protein. The sample has hundreds of thousands of distinct CDR3 sequences; 56% are singletons. The sequencing input was blood. The source is a man in his forties in good health. Both conserved end residues are trimmed from each CDR3.

TRBJ2-1,TRBV20-1,SAPRLAGGPKEMNEQF
TRBJ1-2,TRBV7-2,ASSLGGGAYGYT
TRBJ1-1,TRBV27,ASSSGREGRAF
TRBJ1-2,TRBV7-2,ASSPPVDYGYT
TRBJ2-5,TRBV6-5,ASGRTGGTQETQY
TRBJ2-1,TRBV3-1,ASSPQSGTFSYNEQF
TRBJ2-3,TRBV3-1,ASSPIQLSTDTQY
TRBJ2-1,TRBV7-7,ASSSRLAGGEQF
TRBJ2-4,TRBV29-1,SVEERGGAKNIQY
TRBJ2-3,TRBV3-1,ASSQDRTSGRSTDTQY
TRBJ1-1,TRBV6-5,ASSYGVWNTEAF
TRBJ1-2,TRBV6-5,ASTLGLHYGYT
TRBJ2-7,TRBV4-3,ASSQGRGSGNSYEQY
TRBJ2-4,TRBV20-1,SALPSGSSYNEQY
TRBJ2-3,TRBV24-1,ATSDFLPEYNTDTQY
TRBJ2-3,TRBV27,ASSPGTGVFYTQY
TRBJ1-5,TRBV12-3/TRBV12-4,ASSSDDTTEGSNQPQH
TRBJ2-1,TRBV7-9,ASSPTVGGAVCEQF
NA,TRBV27,ASSMDSPFYEQY